This TCR beta chain was found in a study of T cell responses to AZD1222 COVID-19 vaccine. Assay: immunoSEQ multiplex PCR; the TCRdb copy retains only in-frame clones and omits some. The data show just under 35,000 clones, under 90% seen once. Germline V lookup: CDR1 SGHVS, CDR2 FQNEAQ. V was shortened by 1 base and J by 1 base, with 4 bases between the two germline ends. This CDR3 region has 13 residues. The gene calls are TRBV7-8 and TRBJ1-1; D not resolved. This specimen was peripheral blood, taken 28 days after the second AZD1222 dose. The sequence derives from an adult who received the AZD1222 COVID-19 vaccine. The CDR3 nucleotides read TGTGCCAGCAGCTTAGGGCAGAACACTGAAGCTTTCTTT. Its translation: CASSLGQNTEAFF.